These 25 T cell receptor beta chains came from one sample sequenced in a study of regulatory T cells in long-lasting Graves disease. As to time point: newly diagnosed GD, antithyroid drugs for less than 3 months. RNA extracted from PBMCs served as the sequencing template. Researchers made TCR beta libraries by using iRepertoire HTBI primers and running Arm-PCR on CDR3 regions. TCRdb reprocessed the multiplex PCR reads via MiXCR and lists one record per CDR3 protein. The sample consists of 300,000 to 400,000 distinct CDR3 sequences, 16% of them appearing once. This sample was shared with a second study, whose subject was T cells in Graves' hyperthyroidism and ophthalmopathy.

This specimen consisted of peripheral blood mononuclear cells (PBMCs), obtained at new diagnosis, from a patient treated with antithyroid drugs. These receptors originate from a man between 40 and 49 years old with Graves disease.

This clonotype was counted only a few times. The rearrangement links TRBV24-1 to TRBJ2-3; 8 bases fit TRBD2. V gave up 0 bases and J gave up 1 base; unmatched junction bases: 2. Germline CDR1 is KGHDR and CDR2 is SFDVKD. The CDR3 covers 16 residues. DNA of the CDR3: TGTGCCACCAGTGATTTGGGTAGCGGGGGCACAGATACGCAGTATTTT. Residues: CATSDLGSGGTDTQYF.

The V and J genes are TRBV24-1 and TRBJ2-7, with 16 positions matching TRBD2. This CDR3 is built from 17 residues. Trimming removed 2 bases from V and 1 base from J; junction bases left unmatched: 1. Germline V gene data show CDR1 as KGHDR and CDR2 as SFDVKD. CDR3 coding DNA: TGTGCCACCAGTGATTGGGGACTAGCGGGGGGGTCCTACGAGCAGTACTTC. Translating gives CATSDWGLAGGSYEQYF.

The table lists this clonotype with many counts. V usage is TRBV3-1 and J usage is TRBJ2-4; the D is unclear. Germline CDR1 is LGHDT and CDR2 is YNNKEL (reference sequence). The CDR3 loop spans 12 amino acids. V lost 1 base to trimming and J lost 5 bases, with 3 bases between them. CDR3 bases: TGTGCCAGCAGCCAAGGAGAAAACATTCAGTACTTC. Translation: CASSQGENIQYF.

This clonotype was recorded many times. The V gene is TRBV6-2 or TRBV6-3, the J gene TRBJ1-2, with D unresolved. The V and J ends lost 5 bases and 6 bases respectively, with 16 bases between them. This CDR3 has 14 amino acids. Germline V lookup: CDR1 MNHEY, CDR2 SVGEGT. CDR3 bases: TGTGCCAGCAGTGAATTACGGGGTGAGGATGGCTACACCTTC. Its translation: CASSELRGEDGYTF.

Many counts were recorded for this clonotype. The CDR3 DNA follows: TGTGCCAGCAGCCACCGGGACAAATGGGACGAGCAGTACTTC. Encoded protein: CASSHRDKWDEQYF. The chain is built from TRBV5-5 and TRBJ2-7; TRBD1 might be the D (6 bases). Trimming removed 4 bases from V and 5 bases from J, with 16 bases in between. The CDR3 is 14 amino acids. Germline lookup yields CDR1 SGHKS and CDR2 YYEKEE (reference sequence).

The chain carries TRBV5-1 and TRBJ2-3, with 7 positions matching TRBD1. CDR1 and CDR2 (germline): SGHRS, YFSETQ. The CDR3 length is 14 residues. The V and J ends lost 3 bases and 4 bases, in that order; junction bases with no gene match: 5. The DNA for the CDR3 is TGCGCCAGCAGCTCCAACAGGGGTCCAGATACGCAGTATTTT. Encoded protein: CASSSNRGPDTQYF.

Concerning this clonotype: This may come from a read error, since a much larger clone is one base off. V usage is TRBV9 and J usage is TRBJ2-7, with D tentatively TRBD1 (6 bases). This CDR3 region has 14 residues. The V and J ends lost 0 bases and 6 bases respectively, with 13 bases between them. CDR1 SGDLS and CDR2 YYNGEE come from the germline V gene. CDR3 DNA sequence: TGTGCCAGCAGCGTAGGCATCAGGGGACCCGAGCAGTACTTC. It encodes CASSVGIRGPEQYF.

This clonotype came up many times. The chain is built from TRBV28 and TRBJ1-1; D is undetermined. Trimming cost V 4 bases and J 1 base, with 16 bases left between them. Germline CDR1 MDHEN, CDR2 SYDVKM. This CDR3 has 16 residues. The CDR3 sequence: CASSSNLRLKNTEAFF. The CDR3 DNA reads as TGTGCCAGCAGTTCGAACCTTAGACTGAAGAACACTGAAGCTTTCTTT.

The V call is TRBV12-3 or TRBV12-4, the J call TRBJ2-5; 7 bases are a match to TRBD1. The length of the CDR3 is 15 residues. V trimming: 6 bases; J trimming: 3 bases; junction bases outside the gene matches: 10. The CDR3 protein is CASSALYTGEETQYF. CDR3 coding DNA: TGTGCCAGCAGCGCCCTTTATACAGGGGAAGAGACCCAGTACTTC.

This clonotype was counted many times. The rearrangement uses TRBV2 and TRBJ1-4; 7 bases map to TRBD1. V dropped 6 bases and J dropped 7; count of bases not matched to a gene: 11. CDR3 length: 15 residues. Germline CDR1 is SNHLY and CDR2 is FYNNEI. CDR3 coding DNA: TGTGCCAGCAGATACGACAGGGTTCAGGGTGAAAAACTGTTTTTT. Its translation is CASRYDRVQGEKLFF.

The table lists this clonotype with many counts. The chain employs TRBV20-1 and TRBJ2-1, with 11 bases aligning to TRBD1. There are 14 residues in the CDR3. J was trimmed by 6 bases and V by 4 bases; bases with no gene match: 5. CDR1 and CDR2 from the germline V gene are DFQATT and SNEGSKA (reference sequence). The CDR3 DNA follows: TGCAGTGCTAACCCGGGACAGGGGGGCAATGAGCAGTTCTTC. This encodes CSANPGQGGNEQFF.

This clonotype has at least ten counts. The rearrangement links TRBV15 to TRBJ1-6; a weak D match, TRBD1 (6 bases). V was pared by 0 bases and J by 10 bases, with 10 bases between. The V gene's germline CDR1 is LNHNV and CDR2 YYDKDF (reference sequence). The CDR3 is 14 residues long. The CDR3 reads CATSREGQGSPLHF. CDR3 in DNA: TGTGCCACCAGCAGAGAGGGACAAGGGTCACCCCTCCACTTT. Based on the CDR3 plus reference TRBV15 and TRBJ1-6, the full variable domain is DAMVIQNPRYQVTQFGKPVTLSCSQTLNHNVMYWYQQKSSQAPKLLFHYYDKDFNNEADTPDNFQSRRPNTSFCFLDIRSPGLGDTAMYLCATSREGQGSPLHFGNGTRLTVT.

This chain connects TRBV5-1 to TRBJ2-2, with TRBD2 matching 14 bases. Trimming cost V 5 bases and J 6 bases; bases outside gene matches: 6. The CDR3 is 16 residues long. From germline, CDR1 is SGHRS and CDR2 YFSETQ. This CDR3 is CASRIPGLAGAGELFF. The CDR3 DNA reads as TGCGCCAGCAGGATTCCGGGACTAGCGGGGGCCGGGGAGCTGTTTTTT. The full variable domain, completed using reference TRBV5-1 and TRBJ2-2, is KAGVTQTPRYLIKTRGQQVTLSCSPISGHRSVSWYQQTPGQGLQFLFEYFSETQRNKGNFPGRFSGRQFSNSRSEMNVSTLELGDSALYLCASRIPGLAGAGELFFGEGSRLTVL.

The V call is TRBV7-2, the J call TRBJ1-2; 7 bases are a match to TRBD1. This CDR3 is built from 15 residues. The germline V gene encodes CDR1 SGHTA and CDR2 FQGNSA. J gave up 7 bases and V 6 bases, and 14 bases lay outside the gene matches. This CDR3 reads CASSLMTGTGSGYTF. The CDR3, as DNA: TGTGCCAGCAGTCTAATGACAGGGACGGGGAGTGGCTACACCTTC.

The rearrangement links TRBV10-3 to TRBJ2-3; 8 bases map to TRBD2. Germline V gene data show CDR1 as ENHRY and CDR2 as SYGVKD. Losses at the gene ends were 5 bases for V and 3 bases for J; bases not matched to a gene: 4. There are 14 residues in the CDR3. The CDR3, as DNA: TGTGCCATCAGTCCAGGACTAGCAACAGATACGCAGTATTTT. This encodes CAISPGLATDTQYF.

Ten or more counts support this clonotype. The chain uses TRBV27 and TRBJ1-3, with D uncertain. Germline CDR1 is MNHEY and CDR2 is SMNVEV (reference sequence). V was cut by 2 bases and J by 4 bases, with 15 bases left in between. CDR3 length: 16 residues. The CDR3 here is CASSLGMGSLGNTIYF. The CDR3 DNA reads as TGTGCCAGCAGTTTAGGGATGGGGAGCTTGGGAAACACCATATATTTT.

The CDR3 DNA is TGTGCCAGCAGCTTGGACCAAGGAGAGCAGTACTTC. It encodes CASSLDQGEQYF. The chain uses TRBV13 and TRBJ2-7; D gene unclear. CDR3 length: 12 amino acids. The ends were cut back, 3 bases at V and 7 bases at J, with 10 bases in the middle. Per germline, CDR1 PRHDT and CDR2 FYEKMQ (reference sequence).

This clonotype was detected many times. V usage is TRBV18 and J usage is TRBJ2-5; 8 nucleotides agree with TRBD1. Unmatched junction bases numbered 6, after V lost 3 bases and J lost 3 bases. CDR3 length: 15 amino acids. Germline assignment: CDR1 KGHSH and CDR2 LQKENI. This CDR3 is CASSPTDRAKETQYF. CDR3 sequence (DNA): TGTGCCAGCTCACCGACGGACAGGGCCAAAGAGACCCAGTACTTC.

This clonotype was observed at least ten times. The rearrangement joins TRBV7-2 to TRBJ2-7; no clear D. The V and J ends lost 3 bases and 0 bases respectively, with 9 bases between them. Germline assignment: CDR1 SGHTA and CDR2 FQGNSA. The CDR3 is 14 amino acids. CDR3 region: CASSFDWSSYEQYF. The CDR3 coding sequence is TGTGCCAGCAGCTTCGACTGGAGCTCCTACGAGCAGTACTTC.

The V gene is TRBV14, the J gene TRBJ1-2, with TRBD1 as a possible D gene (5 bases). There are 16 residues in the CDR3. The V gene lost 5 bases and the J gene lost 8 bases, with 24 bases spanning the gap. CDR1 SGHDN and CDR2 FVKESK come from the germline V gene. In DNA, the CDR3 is TGTGCCAGCAGCTACTCCTCGGGGCCCTTTTCAGGGGGCTACACCTTC. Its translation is CASSYSSGPFSGGYTF.

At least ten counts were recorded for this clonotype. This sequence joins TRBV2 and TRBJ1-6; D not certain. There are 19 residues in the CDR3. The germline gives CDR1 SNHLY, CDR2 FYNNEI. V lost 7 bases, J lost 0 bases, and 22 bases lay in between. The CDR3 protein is CASKSLGDNGYSYNSPLHF. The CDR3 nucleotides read TGTGCCAGCAAGTCTCTCGGGGATAATGGATACTCCTATAATTCACCCCTCCACTTT. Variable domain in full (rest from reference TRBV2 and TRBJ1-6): EPEVTQTPSHQVTQMGQEVILRCVPISNHLYFYWYRQILGQKVEFLVSFYNNEISEKSEIFDDQFSVERPDGSNFTLKIRSTKLEDSAMYFCASKSLGDNGYSYNSPLHFGNGTRLTVT.

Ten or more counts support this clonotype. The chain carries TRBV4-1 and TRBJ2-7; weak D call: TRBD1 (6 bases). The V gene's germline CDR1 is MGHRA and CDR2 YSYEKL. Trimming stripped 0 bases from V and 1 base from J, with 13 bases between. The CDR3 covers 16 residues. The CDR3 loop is CASSQDEGGLSYEQYF. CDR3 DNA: TGCGCCAGCAGCCAAGATGAAGGGGGTTTGTCCTACGAGCAGTACTTC.

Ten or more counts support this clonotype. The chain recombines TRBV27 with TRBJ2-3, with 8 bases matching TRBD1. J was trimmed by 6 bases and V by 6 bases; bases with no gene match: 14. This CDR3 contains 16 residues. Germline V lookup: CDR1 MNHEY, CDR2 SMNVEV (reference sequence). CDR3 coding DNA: TGTGCCAGCAGCCGATTCGGGACAGGACCGGAGGATACGCAGTATTTT. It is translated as CASSRFGTGPEDTQYF.

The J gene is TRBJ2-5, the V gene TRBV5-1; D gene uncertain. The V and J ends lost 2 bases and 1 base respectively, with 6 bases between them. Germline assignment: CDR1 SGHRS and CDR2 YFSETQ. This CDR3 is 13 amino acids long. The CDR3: CASSFTVQETQYF. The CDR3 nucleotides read TGCGCCAGCAGCTTCACGGTCCAAGAGACCCAGTACTTC.

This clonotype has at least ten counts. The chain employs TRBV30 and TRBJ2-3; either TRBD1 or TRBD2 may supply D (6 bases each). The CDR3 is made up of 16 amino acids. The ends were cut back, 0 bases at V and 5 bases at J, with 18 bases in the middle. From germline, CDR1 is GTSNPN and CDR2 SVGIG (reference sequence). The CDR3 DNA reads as TGTGCCTGGAGTGTAGTGGGGGGCACCGGGTTAGATACGCAGTATTTT. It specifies CAWSVVGGTGLDTQYF.